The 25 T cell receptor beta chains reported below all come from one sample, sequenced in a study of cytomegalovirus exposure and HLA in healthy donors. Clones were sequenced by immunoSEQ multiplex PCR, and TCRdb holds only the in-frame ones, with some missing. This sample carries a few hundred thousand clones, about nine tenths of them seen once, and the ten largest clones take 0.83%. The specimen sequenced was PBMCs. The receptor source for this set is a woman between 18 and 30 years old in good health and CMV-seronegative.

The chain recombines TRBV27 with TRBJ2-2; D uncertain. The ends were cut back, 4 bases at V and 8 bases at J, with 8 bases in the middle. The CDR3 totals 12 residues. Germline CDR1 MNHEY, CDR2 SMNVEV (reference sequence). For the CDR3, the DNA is TGTGCCAGCAGTTCTCTCCAGGGGGAGCTGTTTTTT. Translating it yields CASSSLQGELFF.

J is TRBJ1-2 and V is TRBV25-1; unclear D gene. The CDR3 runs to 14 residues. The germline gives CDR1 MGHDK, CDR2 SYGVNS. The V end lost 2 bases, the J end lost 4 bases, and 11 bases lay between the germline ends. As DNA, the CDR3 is TGTGCCAGCAGTGAAGCAGGACTATTCTATGGCTACACCTTC. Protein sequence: CASSEAGLFYGYTF.

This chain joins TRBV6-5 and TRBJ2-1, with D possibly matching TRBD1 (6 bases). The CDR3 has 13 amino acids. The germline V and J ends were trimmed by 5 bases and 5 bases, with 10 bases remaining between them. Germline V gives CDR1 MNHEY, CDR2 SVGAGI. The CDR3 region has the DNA TGTGCCAGCAGTCCCAGGACAGACAATGAGCAGTTCTTC. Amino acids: CASSPRTDNEQFF.

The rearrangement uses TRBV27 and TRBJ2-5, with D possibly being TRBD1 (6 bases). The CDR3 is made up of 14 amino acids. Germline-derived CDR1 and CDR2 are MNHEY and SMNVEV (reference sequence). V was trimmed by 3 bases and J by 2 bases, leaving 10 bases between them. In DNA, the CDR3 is TGTGCCAGCAGTTTCTGGGACAATCAAGAGACCCAGTACTTC. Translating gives CASSFWDNQETQYF.

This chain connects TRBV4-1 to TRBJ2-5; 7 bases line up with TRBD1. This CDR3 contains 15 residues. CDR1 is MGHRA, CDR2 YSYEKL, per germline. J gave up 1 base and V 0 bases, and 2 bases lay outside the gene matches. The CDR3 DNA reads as TGCGCCAGCAGCCAAGAACCAGGGGGCCAAGAGACCCAGTACTTC. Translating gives CASSQEPGGQETQYF.

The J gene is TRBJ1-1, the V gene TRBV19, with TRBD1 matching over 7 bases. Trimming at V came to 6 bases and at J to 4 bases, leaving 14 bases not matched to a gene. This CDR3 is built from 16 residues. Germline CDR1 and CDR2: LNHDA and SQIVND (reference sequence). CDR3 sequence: CASSPGQSLMGTEAFF. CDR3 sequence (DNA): TGTGCCAGTAGCCCGGGACAGTCCCTAATGGGCACTGAAGCTTTCTTT. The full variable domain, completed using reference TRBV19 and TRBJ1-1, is DGGITQSPKYLFRKEGQNVTLSCEQNLNHDAMYWYRQDPGQGLRLIYYSQIVNDFQKGDIAEGYSVSREKKESFPLTVTSAQKNPTAFYLCASSPGQSLMGTEAFFGQGTRLTVV.

The CDR3 sequence is CASSGDRGSLYNEQFF. The DNA of the CDR3 is TGTGCCAGCAGCGGGGACAGGGGGAGCCTATACAATGAGCAGTTCTTC. The rearrangement joins TRBV5-8 to TRBJ2-1, with TRBD1 identical over 11 bases. V dropped 4 bases and J dropped 4; count of bases not matched to a gene: 7. Germline lookup yields CDR1 SGHTS and CDR2 YDEGEE. The CDR3 has 16 amino acids.

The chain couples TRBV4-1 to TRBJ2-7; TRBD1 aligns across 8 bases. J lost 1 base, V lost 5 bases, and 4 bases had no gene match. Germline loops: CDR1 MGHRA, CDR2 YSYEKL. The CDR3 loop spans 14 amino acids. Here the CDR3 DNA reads TGCGCCAGCAGCTCTCGACAGGGGTCCTACGAGCAGTACTTC. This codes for CASSSRQGSYEQYF.

This CDR3 reads CASSQASILSSYNEQFF. The CDR3 nucleotides read TGTGCCAGCAGCCAAGCTAGCATCCTAAGCTCCTACAATGAGCAGTTCTTC. The chain employs TRBV14 and TRBJ2-1, with D possibly TRBD2 on 5 matching bases. V lost 1 base and J 0 bases, leaving 13 bases between the germline ends. Germline V gene lookup returns CDR1 SGHDN and CDR2 FVKESK. This CDR3 comprises 17 residues.

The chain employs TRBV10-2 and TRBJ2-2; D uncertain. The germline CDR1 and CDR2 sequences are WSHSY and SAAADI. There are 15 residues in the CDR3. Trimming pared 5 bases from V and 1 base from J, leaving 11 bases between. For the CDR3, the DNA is TGCGCCAGCAGTCAAAGCCCTAGGAACACCGGGGAGCTGTTTTTT. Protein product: CASSQSPRNTGELFF.

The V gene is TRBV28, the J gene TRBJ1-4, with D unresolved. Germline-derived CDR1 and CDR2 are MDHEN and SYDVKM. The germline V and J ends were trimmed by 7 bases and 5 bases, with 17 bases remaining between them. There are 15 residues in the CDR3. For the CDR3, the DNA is TGTGCCAGCACCCCGTGGACTGTAGCGAATGAAAAACTGTTTTTT. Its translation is CASTPWTVANEKLFF.

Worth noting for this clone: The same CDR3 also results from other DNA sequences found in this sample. As DNA, the CDR3 is TGCGCCAGCAGCTTGGAGGTCCGGGCAGATACGCAGTATTTT. It is translated as CASSLEVRADTQYF. The chain couples TRBV5-1 to TRBJ2-3; unclear D gene. V gave up 0 bases and J gave up 4 bases, with 9 bases separating them. CDR3 length: 14 residues. Germline CDR1 and CDR2: SGHRS and YFSETQ. Full variable domain (missing parts from reference TRBV5-1 and TRBJ2-3): KAGVTQTPRYLIKTRGQQVTLSCSPISGHRSVSWYQQTPGQGLQFLFEYFSETQRNKGNFPGRFSGRQFSNSRSEMNVSTLELGDSALYLCASSLEVRADTQYFGPGTRLTVL.

Here the CDR3 DNA reads TGCGCCAGCAGTGAGTCGACATCTGAGCAGTTCTTC. This encodes CASSESTSEQFF. The chain is built from TRBV10-1 and TRBJ2-1, with D hard to call. CDR3 length equals 12 residues. Trimming took off 0 bases at V and 9 bases at J, with 6 bases between the two ends. The V gene's germline CDR1 is WNHNN and CDR2 SYGVQD (reference sequence).

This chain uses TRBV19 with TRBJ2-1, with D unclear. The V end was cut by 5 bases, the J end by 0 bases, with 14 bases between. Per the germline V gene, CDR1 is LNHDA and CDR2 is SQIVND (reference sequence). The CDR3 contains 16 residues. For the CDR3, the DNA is TGTGCCAGTAGTGCCCATCGCGATAGCTCCTACAATGAGCAGTTCTTC. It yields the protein CASSAHRDSSYNEQFF.

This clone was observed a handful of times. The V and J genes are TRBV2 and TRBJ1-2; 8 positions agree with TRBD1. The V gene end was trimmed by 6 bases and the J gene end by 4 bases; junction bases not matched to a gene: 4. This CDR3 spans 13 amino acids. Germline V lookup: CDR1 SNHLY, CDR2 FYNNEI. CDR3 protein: CASRGDRFYGYTF. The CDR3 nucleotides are TGTGCCAGCAGGGGGGACAGGTTCTATGGCTACACCTTC.

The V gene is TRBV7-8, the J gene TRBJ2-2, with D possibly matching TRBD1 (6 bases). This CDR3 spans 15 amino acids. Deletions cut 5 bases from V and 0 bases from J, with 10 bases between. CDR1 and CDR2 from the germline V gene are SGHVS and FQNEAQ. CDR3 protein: CASSAQGSNTGELFF. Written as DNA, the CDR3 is TGTGCCAGCAGCGCACAGGGTTCGAACACCGGGGAGCTGTTTTTT.

The CDR3 region has the DNA TGTGCCTGGAGTGATAGCGGGAGAAGCTATGAGCAGTTCTTC. Its translation is CAWSDSGRSYEQFF. The chain combines TRBV30 with TRBJ2-1; 9 bases align to TRBD2. CDR3 length: 14 residues. In germline, CDR1 is GTSNPN, CDR2 SVGIG (reference sequence). V lost 1 base to trimming and J lost 8 bases; unmatched junction nucleotides: 6.

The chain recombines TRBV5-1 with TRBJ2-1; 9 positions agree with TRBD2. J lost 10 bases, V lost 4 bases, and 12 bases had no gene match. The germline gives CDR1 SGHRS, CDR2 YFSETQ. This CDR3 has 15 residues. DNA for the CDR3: TGCGCCAGCAGCCCCGGACTAGCGCCGGGGGGGGAGCAGTTCTTC. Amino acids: CASSPGLAPGGEQFF.

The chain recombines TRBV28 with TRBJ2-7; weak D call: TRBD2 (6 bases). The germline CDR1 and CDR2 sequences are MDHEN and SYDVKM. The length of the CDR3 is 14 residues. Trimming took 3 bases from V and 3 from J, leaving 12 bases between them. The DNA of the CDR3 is TGTGCCAGCAGTTTTATTGGGGGAGGCTACGAGCAGTACTTC. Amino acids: CASSFIGGGYEQYF.

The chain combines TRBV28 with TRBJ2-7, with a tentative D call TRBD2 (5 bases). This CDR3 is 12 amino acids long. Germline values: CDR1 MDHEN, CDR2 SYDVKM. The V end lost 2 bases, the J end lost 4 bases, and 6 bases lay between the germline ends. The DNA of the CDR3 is TGTGCCAGCAGTTTAGAGGGTTACGAGCAGTACTTC. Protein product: CASSLEGYEQYF.

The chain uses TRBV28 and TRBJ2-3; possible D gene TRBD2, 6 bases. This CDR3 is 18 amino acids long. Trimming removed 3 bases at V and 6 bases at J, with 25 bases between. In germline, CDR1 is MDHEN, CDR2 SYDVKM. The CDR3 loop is CASSFLGGLGESTDTQYF. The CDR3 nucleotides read TGTGCCAGCAGTTTCCTCGGGGGTCTAGGGGAGTCGACCGATACGCAGTATTTT.

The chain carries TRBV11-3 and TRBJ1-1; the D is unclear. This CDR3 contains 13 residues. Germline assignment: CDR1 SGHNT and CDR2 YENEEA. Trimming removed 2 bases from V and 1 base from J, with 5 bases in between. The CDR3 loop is CASSLNRNTEAFF. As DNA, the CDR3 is TGTGCCAGCAGCTTAAACAGGAACACTGAAGCTTTCTTT.

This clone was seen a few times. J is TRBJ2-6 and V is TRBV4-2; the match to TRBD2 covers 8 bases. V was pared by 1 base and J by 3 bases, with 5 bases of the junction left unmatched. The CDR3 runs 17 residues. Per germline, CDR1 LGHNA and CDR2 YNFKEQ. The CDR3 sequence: CASSQGNSGVGANVLTF. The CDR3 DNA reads TGTGCCAGCAGCCAAGGGAATAGCGGGGTTGGGGCCAACGTCCTGACTTTC.

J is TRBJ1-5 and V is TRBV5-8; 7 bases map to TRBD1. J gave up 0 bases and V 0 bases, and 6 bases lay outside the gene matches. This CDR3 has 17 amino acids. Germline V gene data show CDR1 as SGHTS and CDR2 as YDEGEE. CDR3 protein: CASSLVDRYYSNQPQHF. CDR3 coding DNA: TGTGCCAGCAGCTTGGTGGACAGGTACTATAGCAATCAGCCCCAGCATTTT.

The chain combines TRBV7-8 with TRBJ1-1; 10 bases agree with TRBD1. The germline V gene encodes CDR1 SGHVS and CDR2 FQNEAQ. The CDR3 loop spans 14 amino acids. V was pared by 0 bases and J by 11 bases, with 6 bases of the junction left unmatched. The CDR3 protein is CASSLAGTGVDAFF. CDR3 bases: TGTGCCAGCAGCTTAGCGGGGACAGGGGTTGACGCTTTCTTT.